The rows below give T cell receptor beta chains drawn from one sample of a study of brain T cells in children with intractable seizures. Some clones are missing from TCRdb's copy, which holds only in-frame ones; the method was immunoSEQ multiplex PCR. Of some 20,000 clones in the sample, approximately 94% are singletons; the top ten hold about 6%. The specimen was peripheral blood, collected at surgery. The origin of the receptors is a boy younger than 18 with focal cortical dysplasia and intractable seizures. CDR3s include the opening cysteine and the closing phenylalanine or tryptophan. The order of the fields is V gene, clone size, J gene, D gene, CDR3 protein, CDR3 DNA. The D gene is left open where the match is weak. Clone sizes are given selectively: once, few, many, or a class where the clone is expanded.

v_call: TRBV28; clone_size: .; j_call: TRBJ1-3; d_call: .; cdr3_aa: CASSFPGLSGNTIYF; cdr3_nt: TGTGCCAGCAGTTTCCCAGGGCTTTCTGGAAACACCATATATTTT
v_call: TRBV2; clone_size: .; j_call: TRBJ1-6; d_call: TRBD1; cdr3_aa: CASWEQGYNSPLHF; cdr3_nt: TGTGCCAGCTGGGAACAGGGGTATAATTCACCCCTCCACTTT
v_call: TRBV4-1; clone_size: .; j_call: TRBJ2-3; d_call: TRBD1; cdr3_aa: CASSRTQGALGKIDTQYF; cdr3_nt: TGCGCCAGCAGCCGGACCCAGGGGGCGCTCGGAAAGATAGATACGCAGTATTTT
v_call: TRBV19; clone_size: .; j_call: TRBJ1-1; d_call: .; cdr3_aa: CAVGYTEAFF; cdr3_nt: TGTGCCGTTGGATACACTGAAGCTTTCTTT
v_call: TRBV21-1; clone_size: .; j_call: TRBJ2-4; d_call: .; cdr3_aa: CASSIKRPSGKNIQYF; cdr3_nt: TGTGCCAGCAGTATCAAAAGGCCTAGCGGTAAAAACATTCAGTACTTC
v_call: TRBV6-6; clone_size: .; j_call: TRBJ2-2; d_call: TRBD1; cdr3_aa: CASSPFGTGSGELFF; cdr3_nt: TGTGCCAGCAGTCCCTTCGGGACAGGGTCCGGGGAGCTGTTTTTT
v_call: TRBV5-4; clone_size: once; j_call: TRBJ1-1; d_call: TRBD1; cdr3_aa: CASSLIGGRTEAFF; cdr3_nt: TGTGCCAGCAGCTTGATAGGGGGCCGCACTGAAGCTTTCTTT
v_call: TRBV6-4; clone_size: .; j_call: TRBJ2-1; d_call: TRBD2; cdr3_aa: CASSRGLAGLYNEQFF; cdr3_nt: TGTGCCAGCAGCCGAGGACTAGCGGGGCTTTACAATGAGCAGTTCTTC
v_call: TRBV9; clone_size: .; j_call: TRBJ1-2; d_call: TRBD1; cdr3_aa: CASSGAGGSGYTF; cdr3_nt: TGTGCCAGCAGCGGGGCAGGGGGTTCTGGCTACACCTTC
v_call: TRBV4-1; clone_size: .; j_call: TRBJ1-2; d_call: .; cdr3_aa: CASSLMQGPYGYTF; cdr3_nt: TGCGCCAGCAGCTTGATGCAGGGACCCTATGGCTACACCTTC
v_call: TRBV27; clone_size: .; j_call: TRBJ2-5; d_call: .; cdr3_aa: CASSLKFGRGRETQYF; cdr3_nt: TGTGCCAGCAGTTTAAAATTCGGCAGGGGAAGAGAGACCCAGTACTTC
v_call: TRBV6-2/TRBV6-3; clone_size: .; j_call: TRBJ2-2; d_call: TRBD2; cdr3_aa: CASSYSSSGVNTGELFF; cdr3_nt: TGTGCCAGCAGTTACTCCTCTAGCGGAGTGAACACCGGGGAGCTGTTTTTT
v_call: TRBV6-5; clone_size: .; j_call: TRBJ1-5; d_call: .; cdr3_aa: CASRDSPSNQPQHF; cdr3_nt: TGTGCCAGCAGGGACAGTCCTAGCAATCAGCCCCAGCATTTT
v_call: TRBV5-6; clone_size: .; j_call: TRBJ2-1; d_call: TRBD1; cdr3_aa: CASSHRDRGNEQFF; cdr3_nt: TGTGCCAGCAGCCACAGGGACAGGGGCAATGAGCAGTTCTTC
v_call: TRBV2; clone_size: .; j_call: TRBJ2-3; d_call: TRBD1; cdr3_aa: CASDDPGTGRADTQYF; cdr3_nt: TGTGCCAGTGATGACCCCGGGACAGGGCGGGCAGATACGCAGTATTTT
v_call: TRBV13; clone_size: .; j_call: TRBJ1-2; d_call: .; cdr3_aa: CASSLGTYTVRDGYTF; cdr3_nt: TGTGCCAGCAGCTTAGGGACCTACACGGTTCGTGATGGCTACACCTTC
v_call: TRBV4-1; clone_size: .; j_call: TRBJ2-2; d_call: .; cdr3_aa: CASSLGQFRTGELFF; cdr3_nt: TGCGCCAGCAGCCTAGGACAGTTTCGCACCGGGGAGCTGTTTTTT
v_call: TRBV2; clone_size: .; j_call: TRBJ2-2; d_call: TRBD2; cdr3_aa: CASSTHGGSNTGELFF; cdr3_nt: TGTGCCAGCAGTACCCACGGGGGGTCGAACACCGGGGAGCTGTTTTTT
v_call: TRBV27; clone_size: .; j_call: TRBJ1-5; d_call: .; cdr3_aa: CASRGSGNQPQHF; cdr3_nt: TGTGCCAGCAGAGGGTCGGGCAATCAGCCCCAGCATTTT
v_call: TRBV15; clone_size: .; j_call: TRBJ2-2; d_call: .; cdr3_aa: CATSRDRGGEGELFF; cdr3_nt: TGTGCCACCAGCAGAGATCGCGGAGGTGAGGGGGAGCTGTTTTTT
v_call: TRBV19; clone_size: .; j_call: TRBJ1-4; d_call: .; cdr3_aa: CASSPILGAEKLFF; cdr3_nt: TGTGCCAGTAGTCCAATCTTGGGGGCTGAAAAACTGTTTTTT
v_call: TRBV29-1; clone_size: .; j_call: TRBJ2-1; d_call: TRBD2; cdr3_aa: CSVARGGPGVSEQFF; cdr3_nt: TGCAGCGTTGCCCGGGGGGGTCCGGGTGTCAGTGAGCAGTTCTTC
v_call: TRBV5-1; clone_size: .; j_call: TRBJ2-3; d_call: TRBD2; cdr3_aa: CASSLTSGRKGTDTQYF; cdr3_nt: TGCGCCAGCAGCTTGACTAGCGGACGAAAGGGCACAGATACGCAGTATTTT
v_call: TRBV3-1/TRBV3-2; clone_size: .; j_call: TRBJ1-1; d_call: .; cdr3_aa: CASSPGWGGNTEAFF; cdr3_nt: TGTGCCAGCAGCCCCGGGTGGGGAGGGAACACTGAAGCTTTCTTT